Listed below are T cell receptor beta chains from one sample, sequenced in a study of blood T cell repertoires in COVID-19. Profiled with immunoSEQ multiplex PCR; TCRdb holds only in-frame clones, not every one. The sample has roughly 68,000 clones, around 82% seen once. The material sequenced was peripheral blood. These TCRs come from a man in his forties or fifties with active COVID-19. Each CDR3 is given with its conserved first and last residue. The order of the fields is J gene, clone size, D gene, V gene, CDR3 DNA, CDR3 protein. D genes are given only for firm matches. A clone size is listed for some rows: how often the clone was seen (once, few, many), or a class if it is expanded.

j_gene: TRBJ2-7
abundance: NA
d_gene: TRBD1
v_gene: TRBV10-3
CDR3nt: TGTGCCACTTTAATGGGACAGGGGACCTACGAGCAGTACTTC
CDR3aa: CATLMGQGTYEQYF

j_gene: TRBJ1-1
abundance: few
d_gene: TRBD1
v_gene: TRBV18
CDR3nt: TGTGCCAGCTCACCACCTTTGAACAGGGGTTTGGGAGCTTTCTTT
CDR3aa: CASSPPLNRGLGAFF

j_gene: TRBJ2-1
abundance: NA
d_gene: TRBD2
v_gene: TRBV5-1
CDR3nt: TGCGCCAGCAGCGGAAAACTAGCGGGGGGAAACTCCTACAATGAGCAGTTCTTC
CDR3aa: CASSGKLAGGNSYNEQFF

j_gene: TRBJ2-2
abundance: few
d_gene: TRBD2
v_gene: TRBV6-5
CDR3nt: TGTGCCAGCAGTTTGGGACTAGTATCCGGGGAGCTGTTTTTT
CDR3aa: CASSLGLVSGELFF

j_gene: TRBJ1-5
abundance: few
d_gene: NA
v_gene: TRBV12-3/TRBV12-4
CDR3nt: TGTGCCAGCAGTTTAAGGGAGGGGCTCCAGCATTTT
CDR3aa: CASSLREGLQHF

j_gene: TRBJ1-5
abundance: NA
d_gene: NA
v_gene: TRBV7-2
CDR3nt: TGTGCCAGCAGCTTAGCAGGGACAAGCAATCAGCCCCAGCATTTT
CDR3aa: CASSLAGTSNQPQHF

j_gene: TRBJ2-7
abundance: NA
d_gene: TRBD1
v_gene: TRBV5-1
CDR3nt: TGCGCCAGCAGCTTGGGGTACAGGGGGCGAGAGCAGTACTTC
CDR3aa: CASSLGYRGREQYF

j_gene: TRBJ2-7
abundance: NA
d_gene: NA
v_gene: TRBV7-2
CDR3nt: TGTGCCAGCAGCGTAGCGGCGGCCTACGAGCAGTACTTC
CDR3aa: CASSVAAAYEQYF

j_gene: TRBJ1-1
abundance: few
d_gene: NA
v_gene: TRBV29-1
CDR3nt: TGCAGCGTCTGGGCACCCAGGGGAGCTTTCTTT
CDR3aa: CSVWAPRGAFF

j_gene: TRBJ1-2
abundance: few
d_gene: NA
v_gene: TRBV11-2
CDR3nt: TGTGCCAGCAGATTCGGCGGGGGCATATATGGCTACACCTTC
CDR3aa: CASRFGGGIYGYTF

j_gene: TRBJ2-5
abundance: NA
d_gene: TRBD1
v_gene: TRBV6-2/TRBV6-3
CDR3nt: TGTGCCAGCAGCCCCGGGGACAGGGGGAAAGAGACCCAGTACTTC
CDR3aa: CASSPGDRGKETQYF

j_gene: TRBJ2-3
abundance: NA
d_gene: TRBD2
v_gene: TRBV2
CDR3nt: TGTGCCAGCACTAGGAGGGGACTAGCGGGCACTAGCACAGATACGCAGTATTTT
CDR3aa: CASTRRGLAGTSTDTQYF

j_gene: TRBJ2-5
abundance: NA
d_gene: TRBD2
v_gene: TRBV19
CDR3nt: TGTGCCAGTAGTTCGCGGTCCGGGGGGGAGACCCAGTACTTC
CDR3aa: CASSSRSGGETQYF

j_gene: TRBJ1-4
abundance: NA
d_gene: NA
v_gene: TRBV12-5
CDR3nt: TGTGCTAGTGCCACGGGGGACGCAACTAATGAAAAACTGTTTTTT
CDR3aa: CASATGDATNEKLFF

j_gene: TRBJ2-5
abundance: NA
d_gene: TRBD1
v_gene: TRBV7-9
CDR3nt: TGTGCCAGCAGCTCGACCGGGACAGGGGGCGCAGAGACCCAGTACTTC
CDR3aa: CASSSTGTGGAETQYF

j_gene: TRBJ2-7
abundance: few
d_gene: TRBD2
v_gene: TRBV7-9
CDR3nt: TGTGCCAGCAGCTTAGGGACCGGGGGGGAGCAGTACTTC
CDR3aa: CASSLGTGGEQYF

j_gene: TRBJ2-3
abundance: NA
d_gene: TRBD2
v_gene: TRBV15
CDR3nt: TGTGCCACCAGCAGATGGAGCGGGAGGTTCGCAGATACGCAGTATTTT
CDR3aa: CATSRWSGRFADTQYF

j_gene: TRBJ1-2
abundance: NA
d_gene: TRBD1
v_gene: TRBV12-3/TRBV12-4
CDR3nt: TGTGCCACGACAGGGTTCCGGGGCTACACCTTC
CDR3aa: CATTGFRGYTF

j_gene: TRBJ2-7
abundance: NA
d_gene: NA
v_gene: TRBV19
CDR3nt: TGTGCCAGTAGTATGGGGGCCTCCTACGAGCAGTACTTC
CDR3aa: CASSMGASYEQYF

j_gene: TRBJ2-1
abundance: NA
d_gene: NA
v_gene: TRBV23-1
CDR3nt: TGCGCCAGCAGTCAATATAAACCGGGACTTTTCAGCCTCCTCTCCTACAATGAGCAGTTCTTC
CDR3aa: CASSQYKPGLFSLLSYNEQFF

j_gene: TRBJ2-3
abundance: NA
d_gene: NA
v_gene: TRBV21-1
CDR3nt: TGTGCCAGCACTATAAGAGGACTAGCGTTTCTGCTCGATACGCAGTATTTT
CDR3aa: CASTIRGLAFLLDTQYF

j_gene: TRBJ1-6
abundance: NA
d_gene: TRBD1
v_gene: TRBV7-8
CDR3nt: TGTGCCAGCAGCTTAGGGACAGGGTTATCACCCCTCCACTTT
CDR3aa: CASSLGTGLSPLHF

j_gene: TRBJ2-1
abundance: NA
d_gene: TRBD2
v_gene: TRBV3-1/TRBV3-2
CDR3nt: TGTGCCAGCAGCCAAGAAGTTGGCGGGGGGGCCTACAATGAGCAGTTCTTC
CDR3aa: CASSQEVGGGAYNEQFF

j_gene: TRBJ2-2
abundance: few
d_gene: TRBD2
v_gene: TRBV20-1
CDR3nt: TGCAGTGCTAGTTCCGAGCGGGGGACGACCGGGGAGCTGTTTTTT
CDR3aa: CSASSERGTTGELFF

j_gene: TRBJ2-1
abundance: NA
d_gene: TRBD2
v_gene: TRBV29-1
CDR3nt: TGCAGCGTTGCGTCGGGACTAGCGGGAAAAAATGAGCAGTTCTTC
CDR3aa: CSVASGLAGKNEQFF

j_gene: TRBJ2-1
abundance: NA
d_gene: TRBD2
v_gene: TRBV24-1
CDR3nt: TGTGCCACCAGCCCCCTAGCGGGGAACTACAATGAGCAGTTCTTC
CDR3aa: CATSPLAGNYNEQFF

j_gene: TRBJ1-1
abundance: NA
d_gene: NA
v_gene: TRBV6-2/TRBV6-3
CDR3nt: TGTGCCAGCAGTGACTGGAGATCAGGGGTGGCTTTCTTT
CDR3aa: CASSDWRSGVAFF

j_gene: TRBJ1-2
abundance: NA
d_gene: NA
v_gene: TRBV2
CDR3nt: TGTGCCAGCAGTGTTGGACTGCCCGGGGGCTACACCTTC
CDR3aa: CASSVGLPGGYTF

j_gene: TRBJ2-5
abundance: NA
d_gene: TRBD1
v_gene: TRBV11-2
CDR3nt: TGTGCCAGCAGTGGGACAGGGGGCCCCCAAGAGACCCAGTACTTC
CDR3aa: CASSGTGGPQETQYF

j_gene: TRBJ1-4
abundance: NA
d_gene: NA
v_gene: TRBV5-1
CDR3nt: TGCGCCAGCAGTTCGAACACCGGAGAGACTGAAAAACTGTTTTTT
CDR3aa: CASSSNTGETEKLFF

j_gene: TRBJ1-1
abundance: NA
d_gene: NA
v_gene: TRBV4-1
CDR3nt: TGCGCCAGCAGCCAAGTTAGCGGGACAACCACTGAAGCTTTCTTT
CDR3aa: CASSQVSGTTTEAFF

j_gene: TRBJ2-1
abundance: NA
d_gene: NA
v_gene: TRBV9
CDR3nt: TGTGCCAGCAGCGTAGAACTAGCAATGGCGGATGAGCAGTTCTTC
CDR3aa: CASSVELAMADEQFF

j_gene: TRBJ2-1
abundance: NA
d_gene: TRBD2
v_gene: TRBV7-2
CDR3nt: TGTGCCAGCAGCTTAGGGGTTAGCGGGGGACAGTTCTTC
CDR3aa: CASSLGVSGGQFF

j_gene: TRBJ2-7
abundance: NA
d_gene: NA
v_gene: TRBV6-1
CDR3nt: TGTGCCAGCAGTGAACACAGCTCCTACGAGCAGTACTTC
CDR3aa: CASSEHSSYEQYF

j_gene: TRBJ1-5
abundance: few
d_gene: NA
v_gene: TRBV13
CDR3nt: TGTGCCAGCAGCTTCCTAAATACAGGAAATCAGCCCCAGCATTTT
CDR3aa: CASSFLNTGNQPQHF

j_gene: TRBJ2-7
abundance: NA
d_gene: TRBD1
v_gene: TRBV6-5
CDR3nt: TGTGCCAGCAGTTACCTCCAAGACAGGGGATCCTACGAGCAGTACTTC
CDR3aa: CASSYLQDRGSYEQYF

j_gene: TRBJ2-2
abundance: NA
d_gene: NA
v_gene: TRBV11-2
CDR3nt: TGTGCCAGCAGCTTAGGTTGGGCCAGGGGTACCGGGGAGCTGTTTTTT
CDR3aa: CASSLGWARGTGELFF

j_gene: TRBJ1-1
abundance: NA
d_gene: NA
v_gene: TRBV2
CDR3nt: TGTGCCAGCAGCCCTACCTTGAGGGGGAGAGACACTGAAGCTTTCTTT
CDR3aa: CASSPTLRGRDTEAFF

j_gene: TRBJ1-5
abundance: NA
d_gene: NA
v_gene: TRBV12-5
CDR3nt: TGTGCTAGTGGTTTGGTGGCCAATCAGCCCCAGCATTTT
CDR3aa: CASGLVANQPQHF

j_gene: TRBJ1-5
abundance: few
d_gene: NA
v_gene: TRBV5-8
CDR3nt: TGTGCCAGCAGCGTACAGGGTTATAGCAATCAGCCCCAGCATTTT
CDR3aa: CASSVQGYSNQPQHF